Listed here are 14 T cell receptor beta chains from one sample, sequenced in a study of blood T cell repertoires in COVID-19. The protocol was immunoSEQ multiplex PCR, while the TCRdb copy is restricted to in-frame clones and leaves out a portion. The table has under 250,000 clones, 89% seen once; the top ten hold less than 4%. Source material: PBMCs or T cells enriched from blood (not recorded which). The receptors stem from a woman in her twenties or thirties with acute COVID-19.

J is TRBJ2-3 and V is TRBV4-3; 7 nucleotides agree with TRBD2. With V trimmed by 1 base and J by 0 bases, 10 bases remained unmatched. The CDR3 contains 18 residues. The germline V gene has CDR1 LGHNA and CDR2 YSLEER. The CDR3 DNA is TGCGCCAGCAGCCAAGTCGTCAGGGAGGGGAGGAGCACAGATACGCAGTATTTT. This translates into CASSQVVREGRSTDTQYF.

The chain has TRBV6-4 and TRBJ1-1; D is uncertain. The CDR3 extends over 13 amino acids. The germline V and J ends were trimmed by 3 bases and 3 bases, with 8 bases remaining between them. Germline V gene data show CDR1 as MRHNA and CDR2 as SNTAGT. The CDR3 DNA reads as TGTGCCAGCAGTGAACAGTTTGACACTGAAGCTTTCTTT. As protein: CASSEQFDTEAFF.

This clone was observed a few times. This chain joins TRBV18 and TRBJ2-7, with 7 bases lining up with TRBD1. V trimming: 4 bases; J trimming: 0 bases; junction bases outside the gene matches: 6. The CDR3 has 15 amino acids. CDR1 is KGHSH, CDR2 LQKENI, per germline. The CDR3 DNA is TGTGCCAGCTCACTAGGGACAGATAGCTCCTACGAGCAGTACTTC. Amino acids: CASSLGTDSSYEQYF.

V is TRBV19 and J is TRBJ2-5, with D unclear. The germline V gene encodes CDR1 LNHDA and CDR2 SQIVND (reference sequence). The CDR3 totals 13 residues. With 0 bases removed from V and 5 bases from J, the gap between germline ends came to 7 bases. The DNA for the CDR3 is TGTGCCAGTAGTATAGATGGTCGGGAGACCCAGTACTTC. It translates to CASSIDGRETQYF.

The chain combines TRBV5-1 with TRBJ2-1, with 8 bases matching TRBD2. Per the germline V gene, CDR1 is SGHRS and CDR2 is YFSETQ. The ends lost 4 bases at V and 6 bases at J; junction bases unmatched: 9. The CDR3 runs 15 residues. This chain's CDR3 is CASSAGLERVNEQFF. The CDR3 nucleotides read TGCGCCAGCAGCGCGGGACTAGAAAGGGTCAATGAGCAGTTCTTC.

The count of this clone is one. V gene TRBV18 combines with J gene TRBJ2-7; weak D call: TRBD2 (6 bases). V lost 2 bases and J 5 bases, leaving 7 bases between the germline ends. Germline assignment: CDR1 KGHSH and CDR2 LQKENI. There are 12 residues in the CDR3. CDR3 DNA sequence: TGTGCCAGCTCACCAGGGGAGGACGAGCAGTACTTC. Protein sequence: CASSPGEDEQYF.

The chain links TRBV5-1 to TRBJ2-1; possibly TRBD1 for D (5 bases). Trimming removed 0 bases at V and 10 bases at J, with 17 bases between. This CDR3 has 15 residues. Per the germline V gene, CDR1 is SGHRS and CDR2 is YFSETQ. The CDR3 spells CASSLGFDMGLEQFF. As DNA, the CDR3 is TGCGCCAGCAGCTTGGGTTTTGACATGGGGCTGGAGCAGTTCTTC.

V and J are TRBV7-3 and TRBJ2-5; 8 nucleotides align to TRBD2. The CDR3 loop spans 16 amino acids. With 0 bases clipped from V and 5 bases from J, the junction kept 8 bases outside the gene matches. Germline assignment: CDR1 SGHTA and CDR2 FQGTGA. The CDR3 nucleotides are TGTGCCAGCAGCTTAACCTTGGGGCGGGGGGCGGAGACCCAGTACTTC. This gives the protein CASSLTLGRGAETQYF.

The J gene is TRBJ2-7, the V gene TRBV5-8; TRBD1 matches at 7 bases. Germline loops: CDR1 SGHTS, CDR2 YDEGEE. The CDR3 totals 16 residues. V shed 3 bases and J 0 bases; nucleotides not matched to a gene: 9. The CDR3 DNA sequence: TGTGCCAGCAGCTCCCCGGGACAGTCCGACTCCTACGAGCAGTACTTC. Translated, it gives CASSSPGQSDSYEQYF.

The V call is TRBV4-1, the J call TRBJ1-2; D not certain. Germline loops: CDR1 MGHRA, CDR2 YSYEKL. V was pared by 1 base and J by 4 bases, with 13 bases between. The CDR3 is made up of 15 amino acids. The CDR3 protein is CASSQADGNLYGYTF. In DNA form, the CDR3 reads TGCGCCAGCAGCCAAGCGGACGGGAACCTCTATGGCTACACCTTC.

This chain connects TRBV2 to TRBJ2-1; D uncertain. Germline CDR1 and CDR2: SNHLY and FYNNEI. Trimming removed 2 bases from V and 8 bases from J, with 16 bases in between. The CDR3 is 15 amino acids. CDR3 nucleotide sequence: TGTGCCAGCAGTGAAAAATTGTCAGAGGATGATGAGCAGTTCTTC. Amino acid sequence: CASSEKLSEDDEQFF.

J is TRBJ2-1 and V is TRBV4-2, with unresolved D. The germline gives CDR1 LGHNA, CDR2 YNFKEQ. V lost 3 bases and J 5 bases, leaving 17 bases between the germline ends. The CDR3 totals 16 residues. The CDR3 DNA reads as TGTGCCAGCAGCCAGACTGTCACAAGGATAGACAATGAGCAGTTCTTC. Residues: CASSQTVTRIDNEQFF.

The V and J genes are TRBV23-1 and TRBJ2-7; D may be TRBD1 (6 bases). TRBV23-1 falls under the ORF class, with uncertain function. The CDR3 is made up of 16 amino acids. Trimming removed 6 bases at V and 0 bases at J, with 18 bases between. The CDR3 reads CASSQTRTASSYEQYF. The CDR3 DNA is TGCGCCAGCAGCCAAACGAGGACAGCAAGCTCCTACGAGCAGTACTTC.

V gene TRBV5-1 combines with J gene TRBJ2-1; a possible D gene is TRBD1 (6 bases). The CDR3 covers 13 residues. Trimming cost V 4 bases and J 5 bases, with 10 bases left between them. Germline V gene sequence: CDR1 SGHRS, CDR2 YFSETQ. The CDR3 loop is CASSAGTNNEQFF. The CDR3 coding sequence is TGCGCCAGCAGCGCAGGGACAAACAATGAGCAGTTCTTC.